The sequence of this TCR beta chain was determined in a study of control samples from healthy donors and cancer patients. Here immunoSEQ multiplex PCR was the method, and the copy in TCRdb shows in-frame clones only, minus some. In the table there are some 130,000 clones, approximately 88% of which are singletons. CDR3 size: 13 residues. Germline CDR1 reads SGHRS; CDR2 reads YFSETQ. The germline V and J ends were trimmed by 0 bases and 8 bases, with 11 bases remaining between them. The TCR originated in a man aged 40-49 years in good health. The gene calls are TRBV5-1 and TRBJ1-2; D is unclear. Material: blood. The CDR3 DNA follows: TGCGCCAGCAGCTTGGTGGGAATAGAAGGCTACACCTTC. Residues: CASSLVGIEGYTF.